This T cell receptor beta chain was recorded in a study of cytomegalovirus exposure and HLA in healthy donors. Notes on the study in general: In a later analysis, an Asian-associated ancestry cluster reportedly showed fewer N-insertions than the roughly 730-donor mean. Clonal expansion was found to be greater in HLA-associated TCR beta chains than in equally common others in a later analysis.

About this clone: Its antigen remains unknown. This CDR3 is also generated by other DNA sequences in the sample.

Samples came from healthy bone marrow donors. The PCR contained 60 Vbeta and 13 Jbeta primers. The assay was immunoSEQ multiplex PCR, and TCRdb's table has in-frame clones only and misses some. The table records 160,000 or so clones, roughly 79% of them present only once. Between the trimmed V and J ends, which lost 0 bases and 4 bases, there was a span of 8 bases. Germline CDR1 reads SGHDT; CDR2 reads YYEEEE. The CDR3 is 14 residues long. The specimen was PBMCs. The TCR was taken from a woman between 18 and 30 years old in good health and CMV-seropositive. The rearrangement uses TRBV5-6 and TRBJ1-5; D remains unclear. The CDR3 sequence: CASSLGLGNQPQHF. As DNA, the CDR3 is TGTGCCAGCAGCTTGGGGCTTGGTAATCAGCCCCAGCATTTT.